Each of the 23 T cell receptor beta chains below was sequenced from the same sample in a study of cytomegalovirus exposure and HLA in healthy donors. 13 Jbeta primers and 60 Vbeta primers were used for the PCR. The protocol was immunoSEQ multiplex PCR, while the TCRdb copy is restricted to in-frame clones and leaves out a portion. Among roughly 97,000 clones listed, around a tenth were seen once. Sequences were obtained from PBMCs. These receptors came from a middle-aged man in good health and CMV-seropositive.

This clone appeared a few times. The genes are TRBV5-1 and TRBJ2-5, with TRBD1 identical over 9 bases. The V segment lost 4 bases and the J segment 5 bases; nucleotides outside the gene matches: 3. CDR1 SGHRS and CDR2 YFSETQ come from the germline V gene. The CDR3 is 13 residues long. This CDR3 is CASSETGGETQYF. CDR3 in DNA: TGCGCCAGCAGCGAGACAGGGGGGGAGACCCAGTACTTC. The full variable domain, in which reference TRBV5-1 and TRBJ2-5 provide the parts outside the CDR3, is KAGVTQTPRYLIKTRGQQVTLSCSPISGHRSVSWYQQTPGQGLQFLFEYFSETQRNKGNFPGRFSGRQFSNSRSEMNVSTLELGDSALYLCASSETGGETQYFGPGTRLLVL.

Written as DNA, the CDR3 is TGTGCCAGCCAGGGGACGGAGAATGAAAAACTGTTTTTT. Its protein product is CASQGTENEKLFF. The chain links TRBV2 to TRBJ1-4, with D possibly matching TRBD1 (6 bases). Germline CDR1 is SNHLY and CDR2 is FYNNEI. This CDR3 comprises 13 residues. Trimming pared 8 bases from V and 5 bases from J, leaving 12 bases between.

This clone was picked up many times. This chain connects TRBV7-9 to TRBJ2-1; 8 bases are shared with TRBD2. The V and J ends lost 1 base and 6 bases, in that order; junction bases with no gene match: 14. Germline-derived CDR1 and CDR2 are SEHNR and FQNEAQ (reference sequence). The length of the CDR3 is 18 residues. In DNA form, the CDR3 reads TGTGCCAGCAGCTTAGGACGCATAAGCGGGAGAAAAAGCAATGAGCAGTTCTTC. Its protein is CASSLGRISGRKSNEQFF.

V usage is TRBV6-1 and J usage is TRBJ2-2; D is uncertain. Trimming cost V 2 bases and J 6 bases, with 16 bases left between them. The CDR3 is 16 amino acids. Germline CDR1 MNHNS, CDR2 SASEGT. The CDR3 DNA reads TGTGCCAGCAGTGAAATCTACCCCTCGGTTGCCGGGGAGCTGTTTTTT. As protein: CASSEIYPSVAGELFF.

V is TRBV2 and J is TRBJ2-2; TRBD1 aligns across 10 bases. The V gene's germline CDR1 is SNHLY and CDR2 FYNNEI. The CDR3 contains 15 residues. V lost 7 bases to trimming and J lost 0 bases; unmatched junction nucleotides: 2. The CDR3 spells CASNGQGANTGELFF. DNA for the CDR3: TGTGCCAGCAACGGACAGGGGGCGAACACCGGGGAGCTGTTTTTT. Drawing the rest from reference TRBV2 and TRBJ2-2, the complete variable domain is EPEVTQTPSHQVTQMGQEVILRCVPISNHLYFYWYRQILGQKVEFLVSFYNNEISEKSEIFDDQFSVERPDGSNFTLKIRSTKLEDSAMYFCASNGQGANTGELFFGEGSRLTVL.

This chain connects TRBV29-1 to TRBJ1-1; TRBD1 agrees at 11 bases. V dropped 7 bases and J dropped 5; count of bases not matched to a gene: 3. The CDR3 sequence is 12 residues long. Per the germline V gene, CDR1 is SQVTM and CDR2 is ANQGSEA. CDR3 protein: CSADRGHTEAFF. The CDR3 nucleotides are TGCAGCGCGGACAGGGGGCATACTGAAGCTTTCTTT.

The chain is built from TRBV11-2 and TRBJ2-7; 11 bases align to TRBD2. Germline V gene lookup returns CDR1 SGHAT and CDR2 FQNNGV. There are 14 residues in the CDR3. Trimming cost V 5 bases and J 3 bases; bases outside gene matches: 3. This CDR3 is CASSPTSGSYEQYF. CDR3 coding DNA: TGTGCCAGCAGCCCAACTAGCGGGAGCTACGAGCAGTACTTC.

With regard to this clone: At one end the junction does not follow the germline gene, possibly because of a read error. J is TRBJ1-2 and V is TRBV7-9; a possible D gene is TRBD1 (6 bases). The V gene's germline CDR1 is SEHNR and CDR2 FQNEAQ (reference sequence). CDR3 length: 12 residues. CDR3 sequence: CASSPTGYGYPF. CDR3 bases: TGTGCCAGCAGCCCGACAGGTTATGGCTACCCCTTC.

V and J are TRBV5-1 and TRBJ2-1, with 14 nucleotides matching TRBD2. The CDR3 runs 19 residues. V lost 0 bases, J lost 1 base, and 6 bases stayed unmatched. Looked up from germline, CDR1 is SGHRS and CDR2 is YFSETQ. For the CDR3, the DNA is TGCGCCAGCAGCTTGGGTGGGACTAGCGGGAGAGCGTCCTACAATGAGCAGTTCTTC. It is translated as CASSLGGTSGRASYNEQFF. The full variable domain, in which reference TRBV5-1 and TRBJ2-1 provide the parts outside the CDR3, is KAGVTQTPRYLIKTRGQQVTLSCSPISGHRSVSWYQQTPGQGLQFLFEYFSETQRNKGNFPGRFSGRQFSNSRSEMNVSTLELGDSALYLCASSLGGTSGRASYNEQFFGPGTRLTVL.

This sequence joins TRBV6-5 and TRBJ2-2; tentatively, D is TRBD2 (5 bases). The CDR3 is made up of 13 amino acids. CDR1 is MNHEY and CDR2 is SVGAGI in the germline V gene. Trimming took 7 bases from V and 2 from J, leaving 8 bases between them. CDR3 DNA sequence: TGTGCCAGCATGGGAGTAAACACCGGGGAGCTGTTTTTT. Amino acid sequence: CASMGVNTGELFF.

This clone has only a few counts. The rearrangement links TRBV5-8 to TRBJ2-2; the D is unclear. This CDR3 has 13 residues. CDR1 SGHTS and CDR2 YDEGEE come from the germline V gene. Between the trimmed V and J ends, which lost 0 bases and 7 bases, there was a span of 7 bases. CDR3 sequence (DNA): TGTGCCAGCAGCTTGGAGCCGTACGGGGAGCTGTTTTTT. Translation gives CASSLEPYGELFF.

Only a few counts were recorded for this clone. The rearrangement joins TRBV9 to TRBJ2-6; maybe TRBD1 (6 bases). Germline loops: CDR1 SGDLS, CDR2 YYNGEE. This CDR3 is 17 amino acids long. V shed 0 bases and J shed 4 bases, with 14 bases lying between them. CDR3 loop: CASSVDAGVRGANVLTF. The CDR3 DNA follows: TGTGCCAGCAGCGTAGATGCAGGGGTGCGAGGGGCCAACGTCCTGACTTTC.

J is TRBJ2-7 and V is TRBV29-1; D may be TRBD1 (6 bases). The CDR3 runs to 13 residues. Germline V gene data show CDR1 as SQVTM and CDR2 as ANQGSEA. V was trimmed by 5 bases and J by 1 base, leaving 12 bases between them. CDR3 loop: CSVYVTGSYEQYF. CDR3 in DNA: TGCAGCGTTTATGTGACAGGTTCCTACGAGCAGTACTTC.

This chain uses TRBV5-6 with TRBJ1-3; D gene ambiguous. Per the germline V gene, CDR1 is SGHDT and CDR2 is YYEEEE. The CDR3 spans 14 residues. Trimming pared 3 bases from V and 0 bases from J, leaving 7 bases between. The CDR3 nucleotides read TGTGCCAGCAGCTCCTTAATCTCTGGAAACACCATATATTTT. As protein: CASSSLISGNTIYF.

The chain uses TRBV5-5 and TRBJ2-7, with TRBD2 identical over 10 bases. From germline, CDR1 is SGHKS and CDR2 YYEKEE (reference sequence). The CDR3 spans 16 residues. V shed 4 bases, J shed 2 bases, and the junction held 9 bases outside the gene matches. CDR3 region: CASSPLAGRGAYEQYF. The CDR3 DNA reads as TGTGCCAGCAGCCCACTAGCGGGAAGAGGGGCCTACGAGCAGTACTTC.

The genes are TRBV12-5 and TRBJ2-5; 7 nucleotides line up with TRBD2. This CDR3 contains 15 residues. The V and J ends lost 5 bases and 3 bases, in that order; junction bases with no gene match: 9. Germline V gene sequence: CDR1 LGHNT, CDR2 FRNRAP. The CDR3 spells CASGAGAIVEETQYF. As DNA, the CDR3 is TGTGCTAGTGGTGCGGGAGCGATTGTCGAAGAGACCCAGTACTTC.

This sequence joins TRBV6-5 and TRBJ2-7; 9 bases fit TRBD1. V gave up 8 bases and J gave up 3 bases; unmatched junction bases: 5. The V gene's germline CDR1 is MNHEY and CDR2 SVGAGI. The CDR3 has 13 amino acids. CDR3 DNA: TGTGCCAGCGCCCGACAGGGGGTCTACGAGCAGTACTTC. It encodes CASARQGVYEQYF.

The J gene is TRBJ2-7, the V gene TRBV15; D not resolved. CDR1 is LNHNV, CDR2 YYDKDF, per germline (reference sequence). The V gene lost 0 bases and the J gene lost 4 bases, with 19 bases spanning the gap. The CDR3 spans 17 residues. CDR3 in amino acids: CATSRDQRILDPYEQYF. The CDR3 DNA follows: TGTGCCACCAGCAGAGATCAAAGGATCCTAGATCCTTACGAGCAGTACTTC.

This clone has more than one count but fewer than ten. V usage is TRBV13 and J usage is TRBJ2-7; D is ambiguous. The CDR3 runs 12 residues. Germline CDR1 is PRHDT and CDR2 is FYEKMQ (reference sequence). The ends were cut back, 0 bases at V and 4 bases at J, with 4 bases in the middle. CDR3 loop: CASSLGRYEQYF. The DNA of the CDR3 is TGTGCCAGCAGCTTAGGCAGGTACGAGCAGTACTTC.

The chain employs TRBV28 and TRBJ2-6, with D unresolved. Germline-derived CDR1 and CDR2 are MDHEN and SYDVKM. V lost 8 bases, J lost 0 bases, and 5 bases lay in between. CDR3 length equals 13 residues. The CDR3 DNA reads as TGTGCCAGCCGGAGCTCTGGGGCCAACGTCCTGACTTTC. Translating it yields CASRSSGANVLTF.

The chain combines TRBV7-6 with TRBJ2-7; a possible D gene is TRBD2 (6 bases). This CDR3 has 14 amino acids. Trimming took off 4 bases at V and 10 bases at J, with 20 bases between the two ends. Germline V gene sequence: CDR1 SGHVS, CDR2 FNYEAQ. The CDR3 nucleotides read TGTGCCAGCAGCTACCGCGCTGGATGGGGGGAACAGTACTTC. It translates to CASSYRAGWGEQYF.

V and J are TRBV7-2 and TRBJ1-2, with D uncertain. The CDR3 has 15 amino acids. In germline, CDR1 is SGHTA, CDR2 FQGNSA. The germline V and J ends were trimmed by 1 base and 4 bases, with 13 bases remaining between them. CDR3 DNA: TGTGCCAGCAGCTTAGGGGAGCGGGCCACCTATGGCTACACCTTC. Translated, it gives CASSLGERATYGYTF.

This clone was picked up a small number of times. This sequence joins TRBV19 and TRBJ2-1; no reliable D call. V dropped 5 bases and J dropped 4 bases, with 12 bases sitting between them. The CDR3 is 14 residues long. CDR1 and CDR2 from the germline V gene are LNHDA and SQIVND (reference sequence). CDR3 nucleotide sequence: TGTGCCAGTAGTTCTCTTGACTTGTACAATGAGCAGTTCTTC. Translation: CASSSLDLYNEQFF.